The TCR beta chain under discussion was sequenced for a study of blood T cell repertoires in COVID-19. In Seattle, patients joined the study during active infection and were tracked longitudinally. Germline CDR1 reads MNHNS; CDR2 reads SASEGT. The germline V and J ends were trimmed by 2 bases and 0 bases, with 8 bases remaining between them. CDR3 length: 15 residues. In the original processing: Reference gene primer amplification gave estimated nucleated cell counts. Assay: immunoSEQ multiplex PCR; the TCRdb copy retains only in-frame clones and omits some. V and J calls and clone size are as listed in that table; D and trimming were resolved from the DNA. The data show about 250,000 clones, with around 90% seen just once and around 2.3% held by the top ten.

Sequencing input: peripheral blood. The chain carries TRBV6-1 and TRBJ2-1; no clear D gene. This receptor was identified in a woman aged 60-75 years with COVID-19, enrolled during active disease. The CDR3 is CASSERVHSYNEQFF. Written as DNA, the CDR3 is TGTGCCAGCAGTGAACGTGTACACTCCTACAATGAGCAGTTCTTC.